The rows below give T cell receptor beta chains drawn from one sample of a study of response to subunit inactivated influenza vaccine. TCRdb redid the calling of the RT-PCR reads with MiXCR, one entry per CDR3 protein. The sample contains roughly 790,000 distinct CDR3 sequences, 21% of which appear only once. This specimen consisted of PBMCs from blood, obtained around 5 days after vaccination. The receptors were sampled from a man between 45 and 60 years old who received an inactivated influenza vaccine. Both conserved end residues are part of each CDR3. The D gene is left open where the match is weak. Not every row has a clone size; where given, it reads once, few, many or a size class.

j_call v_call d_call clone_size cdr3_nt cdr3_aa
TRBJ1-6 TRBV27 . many TGTGCCAGCACCCACATTAGAACAGGGATAAGAGATTCACCCCTCCACTTT CASTHIRTGIRDSPLHF
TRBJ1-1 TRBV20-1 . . TGCAGTGCTAGAGATTGCGAGGGCGAAATTTGTATGAACACTGAAGCTTTCTTT CSARDCEGEICMNTEAFF
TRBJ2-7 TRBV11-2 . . TGTGCCAGCAGCCCGAGACCACTCGGGGAGCAGTACTTC CASSPRPLGEQYF
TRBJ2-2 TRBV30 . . TGTGCCTGGAGCACCGGGACCATCAACACCGGGGAGCTGTTTTTT CAWSTGTINTGELFF
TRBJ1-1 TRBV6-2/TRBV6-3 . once TGTGCCAGCAGACAAACATCTCTAAACACTGAAGCTTTCTTT CASRQTSLNTEAFF
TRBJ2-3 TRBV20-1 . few TGCAGTGCTAGAGATCTTCCCATCACAGATACGCAGTATTTT CSARDLPITDTQYF
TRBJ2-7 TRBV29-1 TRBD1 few TGCAGTGCCTGGGGGACAGGGGGCCACGAGCAGTACTTC CSAWGTGGHEQYF
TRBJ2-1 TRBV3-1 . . TGTGCCAGCAGCCAAGATTTCGGTAGCGGCAATGAGCAGTTCTTC CASSQDFGSGNEQFF
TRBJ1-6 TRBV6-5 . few TGTGCCAGCAGTTACCTCCAGGCTTCACCCCTCCACTTT CASSYLQASPLHF
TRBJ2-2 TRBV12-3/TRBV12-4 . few TGTGCCAGCAGCCAAACTAGCCCGAGGGCCGGGGAGCTGTTTTTT CASSQTSPRAGELFF
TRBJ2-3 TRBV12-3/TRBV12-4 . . TGTGCCAGCAGTTTAGCGCTGAAAGGGCGGCGGGTCACAGATACGCAGTATTTT CASSLALKGRRVTDTQYF
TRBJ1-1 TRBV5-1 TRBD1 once TGCGCCAGCAGCTTGGGGGACAGTGTTCCCACTGAAGCTTTCTTT CASSLGDSVPTEAFF
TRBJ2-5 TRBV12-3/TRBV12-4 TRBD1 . TGTGCCAGCAAGCAGGGGGTCCAAGAGACCCAGTACTTC CASKQGVQETQYF
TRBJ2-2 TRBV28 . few TGTGCCAGCAGTTTGATAACAGCTAACACCGGGGAGCTGTTTTTT CASSLITANTGELFF
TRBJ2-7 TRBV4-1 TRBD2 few TGCGCCAGCAGCCAGCCTAGCGGGAGGCGCCCCTACGAGCAGTACTTC CASSQPSGRRPYEQYF
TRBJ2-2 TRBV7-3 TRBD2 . TGTGCCAGCAGCGCGACGACTGGACTAGGAAGGACCGGGGAGCTGTTTTTT CASSATTGLGRTGELFF
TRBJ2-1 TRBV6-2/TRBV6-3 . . TGTGCCAGCAGACCCTTTTTTAGCTCCTACAATGAGCAGTTCTTC CASRPFFSSYNEQFF
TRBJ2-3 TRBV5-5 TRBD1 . TGTGCCAGCAGCTCCCGGACAGGGCTGTGGACAGATACGCAGTATTTT CASSSRTGLWTDTQYF
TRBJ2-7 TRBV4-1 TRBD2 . TGCGCCAGCAGCCAAGGTCTAGCGGGGGCCATCCGTGGGGAGCAGTACTTC CASSQGLAGAIRGEQYF
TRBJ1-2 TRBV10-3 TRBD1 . TGTGCCATCAGTGAGTCGGGACAGGGTATTGGAGGCTACACCTTC CAISESGQGIGGYTF
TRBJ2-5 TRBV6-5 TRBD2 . TGTGCCAGCAGTTATCGAAAACGACTAGCGGGGCTACTCCAAGAGACCCAGTACTTC CASSYRKRLAGLLQETQYF
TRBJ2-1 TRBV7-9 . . TGTGCCAGCAGACCACTGGGGGGTGAGCAGTTCTTC CASRPLGGEQFF
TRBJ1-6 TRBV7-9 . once TGTGCCAGCAGCTTAGGGGGTCATATCGGGTCACCCCTCCACTTT CASSLGGHIGSPLHF
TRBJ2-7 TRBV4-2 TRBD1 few TGTGCCAGCAGCCCCAAAACGGGACAGGGCTCCTACGAGCAGTACTTC CASSPKTGQGSYEQYF
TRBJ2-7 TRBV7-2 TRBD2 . TGTGCCAGCAGCTCAATGGGACTAGCGGGAGAGCAGTACTTC CASSSMGLAGEQYF
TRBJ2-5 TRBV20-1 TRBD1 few TGCAGTGTTGGGACAGGGTACCAAGAGACCCAGTACTTC CSVGTGYQETQYF
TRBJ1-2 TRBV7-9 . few TGTGCCAGCAGCCCAGACGGGACGGTCTATGGCTACACCTTC CASSPDGTVYGYTF
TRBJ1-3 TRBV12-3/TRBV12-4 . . TGTGCCAGCAGGCCAGGATCCTCTGGAAACACCATATATTTT CASRPGSSGNTIYF
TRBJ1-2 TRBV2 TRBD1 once TGTGCCAGCAGAGGGACAGGGGTTGAAGGCTACACCTTC CASRGTGVEGYTF
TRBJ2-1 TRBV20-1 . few TGCAGTGCAGGGAGTTGGGCCTACAATGAGCAGTTCTTC CSAGSWAYNEQFF